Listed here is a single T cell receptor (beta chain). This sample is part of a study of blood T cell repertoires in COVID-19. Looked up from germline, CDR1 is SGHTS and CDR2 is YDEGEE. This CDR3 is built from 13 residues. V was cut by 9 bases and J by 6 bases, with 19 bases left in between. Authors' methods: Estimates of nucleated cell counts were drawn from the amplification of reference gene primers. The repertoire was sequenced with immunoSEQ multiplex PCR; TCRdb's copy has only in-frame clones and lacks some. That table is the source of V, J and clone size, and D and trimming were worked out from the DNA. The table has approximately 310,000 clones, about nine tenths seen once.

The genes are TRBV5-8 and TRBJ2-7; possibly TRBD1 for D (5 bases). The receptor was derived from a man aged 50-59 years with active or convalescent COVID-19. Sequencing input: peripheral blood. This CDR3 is CATAEAGFGEQYF. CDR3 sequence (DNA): TGTGCCACCGCGGAAGCAGGGTTCGGCGAGCAGTACTTC.